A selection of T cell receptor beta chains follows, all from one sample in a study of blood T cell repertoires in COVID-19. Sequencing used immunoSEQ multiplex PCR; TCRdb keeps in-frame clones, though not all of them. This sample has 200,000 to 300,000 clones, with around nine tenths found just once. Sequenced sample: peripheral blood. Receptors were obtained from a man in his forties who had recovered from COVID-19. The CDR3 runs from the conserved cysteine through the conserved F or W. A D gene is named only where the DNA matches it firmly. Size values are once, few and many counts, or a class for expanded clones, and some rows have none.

CDR3: CASSLTASGIRETQYF
DNA: TGTGCCAGCAGCTTAACGGCTAGCGGGATCCGAGAGACCCAGTACTTC
D: TRBD2
J: TRBJ2-5
size: .
V: TRBV7-3

CDR3: CASSYSRAGGPGEQFF
DNA: TGTGCCAGCAGTTACTCGAGAGCGGGAGGGCCCGGGGAGCAGTTCTTC
D: TRBD2
J: TRBJ2-1
size: .
V: TRBV6-5

CDR3: CASSPPGLAGGTYEQYF
DNA: TGTGCCAGCTCACCACCGGGACTAGCGGGAGGCACCTACGAGCAGTACTTC
D: TRBD2
J: TRBJ2-7
size: .
V: TRBV18

CDR3: CASSRTANYEQYF
DNA: TGTGCCAGTAGCCGGACAGCTAATTACGAGCAGTACTTC
D: .
J: TRBJ2-7
size: .
V: TRBV19

CDR3: CASSPNAGPHSPLHF
DNA: TGCGCCAGCAGCCCAAACGCGGGGCCCCATTCACCCCTCCACTTT
D: .
J: TRBJ1-6
size: once
V: TRBV4-1

CDR3: CASSPTGTEAYEQYF
DNA: TGTGCCAGCAGCCCGACCGGGACAGAGGCCTACGAGCAGTACTTC
D: TRBD1
J: TRBJ2-7
size: .
V: TRBV7-2

CDR3: CASSPLLGAVADTQYF
DNA: TGTGCCAGCAGCCCTTTACTGGGGGCGGTCGCAGATACGCAGTATTTT
D: .
J: TRBJ2-3
size: .
V: TRBV5-6

CDR3: CASRAQGAFYGYTF
DNA: TGTGCCAGCAGGGCCCAGGGGGCGTTCTATGGCTACACCTTC
D: TRBD1
J: TRBJ1-2
size: .
V: TRBV5-4

CDR3: CASSQDNGQAIRNEQYF
DNA: TGCGCCAGCAGCCAAGATAACGGACAGGCGATCAGAAACGAGCAGTACTTC
D: TRBD1
J: TRBJ2-7
size: .
V: TRBV4-1

CDR3: CASSLGPLAVNTGELFF
DNA: TGTGCCAGCAGCCTCGGGCCACTAGCGGTAAACACCGGGGAGCTGTTTTTT
D: .
J: TRBJ2-2
size: .
V: TRBV21-1

CDR3: CASSPWAESNQPQHF
DNA: TGTGCCAGCAGCCCTTGGGCAGAAAGCAATCAGCCCCAGCATTTT
D: .
J: TRBJ1-5
size: .
V: TRBV7-6

CDR3: CASSVAGGPSPTGELFF
DNA: TGTGCCAGCAGCGTAGCGGGAGGGCCAAGCCCCACCGGGGAGCTGTTTTTT
D: TRBD2
J: TRBJ2-2
size: .
V: TRBV9

CDR3: CAISAGLAGGGDEQFF
DNA: TGTGCCATCAGTGCCGGACTAGCGGGGGGAGGGGATGAGCAGTTCTTC
D: TRBD2
J: TRBJ2-1
size: .
V: TRBV10-3

CDR3: CASSYLQGRTEAFF
DNA: TGTGCCAGCAGTTACTTGCAGGGAAGGACTGAAGCTTTCTTT
D: .
J: TRBJ1-1
size: .
V: TRBV6-6

CDR3: CASSAPTGGNSPLHF
DNA: TGTGCCAGCAGCGCCCCGACAGGGGGAAATTCACCCCTCCACTTT
D: TRBD1
J: TRBJ1-6
size: few
V: TRBV9

CDR3: CASSQGQERYSNQPQHF
DNA: TGTGCCAGCAGCCAGGGACAAGAGCGTTATAGCAATCAGCCCCAGCATTTT
D: .
J: TRBJ1-5
size: .
V: TRBV7-9

CDR3: CASSQNAWGGLNYGYTF
DNA: TGTGCCAGCAGTCAGAACGCCTGGGGGGGCCTTAACTATGGCTACACCTTC
D: .
J: TRBJ1-2
size: .
V: TRBV28

CDR3: CASSLRREGEKLFF
DNA: TGTGCCAGCAGTTTACGAAGGGAGGGCGAAAAACTGTTTTTT
D: .
J: TRBJ1-4
size: .
V: TRBV27

CDR3: CASSETANPGQGGRNEQFF
DNA: TGTGCCAGCAGTGAAACCGCCAACCCGGGACAGGGGGGACGGAATGAGCAGTTCTTC
D: TRBD1
J: TRBJ2-1
size: .
V: TRBV6-1

CDR3: CASSLVGQGAEDYGYTF
DNA: TGCGCCAGCAGCTTGGTTGGACAGGGGGCAGAAGACTATGGCTACACCTTC
D: TRBD1
J: TRBJ1-2
size: .
V: TRBV5-1

CDR3: CASSSPRDTEINQPQHF
DNA: TGTGCCAGCAGTAGCCCCCGGGACACCGAGATCAATCAGCCCCAGCATTTT
D: .
J: TRBJ1-5
size: .
V: TRBV6-2/TRBV6-3

CDR3: CASRALVQYF
DNA: TGTGCCAGCAGGGCCCTTGTCCAGTACTTC
D: .
J: TRBJ2-5
size: .
V: TRBV2

CDR3: CASSHNSGSPLHF
DNA: TGTGCCAGCAGCCATAACTCGGGTTCACCCCTCCACTTT
D: .
J: TRBJ1-6
size: .
V: TRBV11-2

CDR3: CASSIGMAGARETQYF
DNA: TGTGCCAGCAGCATCGGGATGGCGGGGGCCCGGGAGACCCAGTACTTC
D: .
J: TRBJ2-5
size: once
V: TRBV7-7

CDR3: CASSARGNGYTF
DNA: TGTGCCAGCAGTGCCAGGGGGAATGGCTACACCTTC
D: TRBD1
J: TRBJ1-2
size: few
V: TRBV2

CDR3: CASSVTGQGFRTEAFF
DNA: TGTGCCAGCAGCGTAACGGGACAGGGCTTCCGAACTGAAGCTTTCTTT
D: TRBD1
J: TRBJ1-1
size: .
V: TRBV7-9

CDR3: CAIGRDNSNQPQHF
DNA: TGTGCCATCGGTCGGGACAATAGCAATCAGCCCCAGCATTTT
D: .
J: TRBJ1-5
size: .
V: TRBV10-3

CDR3: CASSSMGGARETQYF
DNA: TGTGCCAGCAGCTCAATGGGAGGAGCCCGAGAGACCCAGTACTTC
D: .
J: TRBJ2-5
size: .
V: TRBV7-9

CDR3: CASSEGNQPQHF
DNA: TGTGCCAGCAGCGAGGGAAATCAGCCCCAGCATTTT
D: .
J: TRBJ1-5
size: .
V: TRBV14

CDR3: CASSITTGDYGYTF
DNA: TGTGCCAGCAGCATAACGACAGGGGACTATGGCTACACCTTC
D: TRBD1
J: TRBJ1-2
size: .
V: TRBV7-2

CDR3: CAIGQDRGFGGELFF
DNA: TGTGCCATCGGACAGGACAGGGGGTTTGGCGGGGAGCTGTTTTTT
D: TRBD1
J: TRBJ2-2
size: .
V: TRBV10-3

CDR3: CASSAPLDRDNYGYTF
DNA: TGTGCCAGCAGCGCCCCTCTCGACAGGGACAACTATGGCTACACCTTC
D: TRBD1
J: TRBJ1-2
size: .
V: TRBV9

CDR3: CASSLGPHDEQYF
DNA: TGTGCCAGCAGCTTGGGGCCCCACGACGAGCAGTACTTC
D: .
J: TRBJ2-7
size: many
V: TRBV5-4

CDR3: CASSSEVFQHF
DNA: TGTGCCAGCAGTTCGGAGGTCTTCCAGCATTTT
D: .
J: TRBJ1-5
size: .
V: TRBV6-2/TRBV6-3

CDR3: CASSRDSGSYEQYF
DNA: TGTGCCAGCAGCAGGGACAGCGGCTCCTACGAGCAGTACTTC
D: TRBD1
J: TRBJ2-7
size: .
V: TRBV5-8

CDR3: CASSETGQGSEQYF
DNA: TGCGCCAGCAGTGAGACCGGACAGGGGAGTGAGCAGTACTTC
D: TRBD1
J: TRBJ2-7
size: few
V: TRBV10-2

CDR3: CATSDLNPKGQYFHEQYF
DNA: TGTGCCACCAGTGACCTCAATCCCAAGGGACAGTATTTTCACGAGCAGTACTTC
D: TRBD1
J: TRBJ2-7
size: once
V: TRBV24-1

CDR3: CASSVASAYEQYF
DNA: TGTGCCAGCAGCGTAGCGTCAGCCTACGAGCAGTACTTC
D: .
J: TRBJ2-7
size: once
V: TRBV9

CDR3: CASSHQTGQGLGNTIYF
DNA: TGTGCCAGCAGCCACCAGACGGGACAGGGTTTAGGAAACACCATATATTTT
D: TRBD1
J: TRBJ1-3
size: .
V: TRBV7-2

CDR3: CASSQPAGEETQYF
DNA: TGTGCCAGCAGCCAACCCGCGGGGGAGGAGACCCAGTACTTC
D: TRBD2
J: TRBJ2-5
size: .
V: TRBV11-2

CDR3: CASSDPTRHYAF
DNA: TGTGCCAGCAGTGACCCTACGCGACATTACGCCTTC
D: .
J: TRBJ1-2
size: .
V: TRBV2

CDR3: CASSPIGVTYEQYF
DNA: TGTGCCAGCAGCCCCATAGGGGTGACCTACGAGCAGTACTTC
D: .
J: TRBJ2-7
size: .
V: TRBV9

CDR3: CASSSPRTGTNTEAFF
DNA: TGTGCCAGCAGCTCCCCCAGGACAGGGACGAACACTGAAGCTTTCTTT
D: TRBD1
J: TRBJ1-1
size: .
V: TRBV7-9

CDR3: CASSLDAGTVSYGYTF
DNA: TGTGCCAGCAGCTTAGACGCCGGGACAGTTTCCTATGGCTACACCTTC
D: TRBD1
J: TRBJ1-2
size: .
V: TRBV7-2

CDR3: CASSPLGGTEKLFF
DNA: TGTGCCAGCTCACCATTAGGGGGCACGGAAAAACTGTTTTTT
D: TRBD1
J: TRBJ1-4
size: .
V: TRBV18

CDR3: CASSPTGQRGGMNTEAFF
DNA: TGTGCCAGCAGCCCGACGGGACAGAGGGGCGGCATGAACACTGAAGCTTTCTTT
D: TRBD1
J: TRBJ1-1
size: few
V: TRBV4-2

CDR3: CASSASGPGGNEQFF
DNA: TGTGCCAGCAGCGCATCGGGCCCGGGGGGGAATGAGCAGTTCTTC
D: TRBD2
J: TRBJ2-1
size: .
V: TRBV7-3

CDR3: CASSPRVSSYNEQFF
DNA: TGTGCCAGCAGTCCCCGGGTGAGCTCCTACAATGAGCAGTTCTTC
D: .
J: TRBJ2-1
size: .
V: TRBV6-2/TRBV6-3

CDR3: CASSKAAPGGQETQYF
DNA: TGCGCCAGCAGCAAAGCAGCCCCGGGGGGACAAGAGACCCAGTACTTC
D: TRBD2
J: TRBJ2-5
size: .
V: TRBV4-1

CDR3: CASSPGRGNTEAFF
DNA: TGTGCCAGCAGTCCAGGACGGGGGAACACTGAAGCTTTCTTT
D: .
J: TRBJ1-1
size: once
V: TRBV13

CDR3: CASSQVAGTTGYEQYF
DNA: TGTGCCAGCAGCCAAGTGGCCGGGACTACCGGCTACGAGCAGTACTTC
D: TRBD2
J: TRBJ2-7
size: .
V: TRBV3-1/TRBV3-2

CDR3: CASSVRGTEAFF
DNA: TGTGCCAGCAGTGTTAGGGGCACTGAAGCTTTCTTT
D: .
J: TRBJ1-1
size: .
V: TRBV2

CDR3: CAIGEGTGAYEQYF
DNA: TGTGCCATCGGGGAGGGGACAGGAGCCTACGAGCAGTACTTC
D: .
J: TRBJ2-7
size: many
V: TRBV27